The subject of this entry is one TCR beta chain. What it recognizes is unknown. Losses at the gene ends were 0 bases for V and 3 bases for J; bases not matched to a gene: 3. CDR1 LGHNA and CDR2 YNFKEQ come from the germline V gene. The CDR3 totals 15 residues. The sample is drawn from a study of radiotherapy plus CTLA-4 blockade in lung cancer. TCRdb's table, derived via immunoSEQ multiplex PCR, lists solely in-frame clones and lacks some. The sample lists around 50,000 clones, 75% to 90% occurring once. General study results and limits: Radiotherapy with ipilimumab was followed by blood expansion of tumor-derived clones.

J is TRBJ2-7 and V is TRBV4-2; TRBD1 matches at 9 bases. Sequencing was performed on peripheral blood, taken from a patient treated with radiotherapy plus ipilimumab. The receptor was isolated from a human donor with non-small cell lung cancer that progressed on radiotherapy plus ipilimumab. Some clones in this sample may be carry-over from other donors' samples. The CDR3 region has the DNA TGTGCCAGCAGCCAAGATGGGGACAGGGTCTACGAGCAGTACTTC. Its protein product is CASSQDGDRVYEQYF.